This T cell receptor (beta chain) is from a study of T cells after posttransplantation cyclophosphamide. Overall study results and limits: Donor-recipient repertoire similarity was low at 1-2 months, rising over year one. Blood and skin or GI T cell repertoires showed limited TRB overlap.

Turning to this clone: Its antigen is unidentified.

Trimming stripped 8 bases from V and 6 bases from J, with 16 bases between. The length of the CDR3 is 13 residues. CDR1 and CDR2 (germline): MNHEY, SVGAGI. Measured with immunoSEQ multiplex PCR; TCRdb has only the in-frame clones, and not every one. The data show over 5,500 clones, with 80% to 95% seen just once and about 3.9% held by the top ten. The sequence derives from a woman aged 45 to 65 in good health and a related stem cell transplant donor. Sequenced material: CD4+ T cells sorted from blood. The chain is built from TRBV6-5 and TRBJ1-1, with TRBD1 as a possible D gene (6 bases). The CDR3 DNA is TGTGCCAGCCCAGGACAGACGGTACCTGAAGCTTTCTTT. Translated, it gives CASPGQTVPEAFF.